Sequencing of this TCR beta chain was carried out in a study of OX40 agonist ivuxolimab in advanced cancers. Across the whole study: Dose-escalation patients suffered from hepatocellular carcinoma, melanoma, renal cell or head and neck cancer.

V was shortened by 4 bases and J by 0 bases, with 13 bases between the two germline ends. Germline V lookup: CDR1 ENHRY, CDR2 SYGVKD. The CDR3 has 16 amino acids. Clones were read by immunoSEQ multiplex PCR, and TCRdb kept only the in-frame ones, dropping some. The sample contains tens of thousands of clones, around 84% of which appear only once. This clone was counted between two and nine times. The input for sequencing was CD4+ or CD8+ T cells sorted from blood, taken in a trial of the OX40 agonist ivuxolimab. This chain links TRBV10-3 with TRBJ2-1; unclear D gene. This TCR derives from an adult with an advanced solid tumor such as melanoma, head and neck, liver or kidney cancer. CDR3 nucleotides: TGTGCCATCAGTGTCTCTCTGCTGCGCTCCTACAATGAGCAGTTCTTC. Protein sequence: CAISVSLLRSYNEQFF.